One and the same sample provided the 16 T cell receptor beta chains below, sequenced in a study of OX40 agonist ivuxolimab in advanced cancers. The library was obtained by the immunoSEQ multiplex PCR assay. What TCRdb holds here is the immuneACCESS table cut down to in-frame rearrangements. Part of the clones is not present; checked against another copy, under half of the missing clones reflect an unresolved V gene, and the others are unexplained. The sample table records 8,000 or so clones; around 90% of these occur just once. Approximately 4.4% of the sample is taken by the ten largest. The specimen was CD4+ or CD8+ T cells sorted from blood, collected in a trial of the OX40 agonist ivuxolimab. All receptors come from an adult with an advanced solid tumor such as melanoma, head and neck, liver or kidney cancer.

The chain carries TRBV5-1 and TRBJ1-1; D is ambiguous. From germline, CDR1 is SGHRS and CDR2 YFSETQ. CDR3 length: 13 residues. Trimming stripped 0 bases from V and 6 bases from J, with 9 bases between. DNA of the CDR3: TGCGCCAGCAGCTTGGAGCAGGATGCTGAAGCTTTCTTT. Protein: CASSLEQDAEAFF.

This rearrangement joins TRBV27 to TRBJ1-1; 8 positions match TRBD1. CDR1 is MNHEY, CDR2 SMNVEV, per germline (reference sequence). The J segment lost 6 bases and the V segment lost 5 bases, leaving 8 bases of the junction unmatched. There are 14 residues in the CDR3. The CDR3 DNA sequence: TGTGCCAGCAGTCGCTACCCACAGGGGGCTGAAGCTTTCTTT. Encoded protein: CASSRYPQGAEAFF.

The chain couples TRBV5-4 to TRBJ2-7, with a weak D call TRBD2 (5 bases). The CDR3 sequence is 13 residues long. Germline V gives CDR1 SGHNT, CDR2 YYREEE (reference sequence). The V gene lost 5 bases and the J gene lost 1 base, with 10 bases spanning the gap. The CDR3 here is CASSEGTSYEQYF. In DNA, the CDR3 is TGTGCCAGCAGTGAGGGTACTTCCTACGAGCAGTACTTC.

This clone came up a few times. This chain links TRBV5-1 with TRBJ2-2, with D perhaps being TRBD1 or TRBD2 (6 bases each). The CDR3 has 16 residues. Trimming left V 0 bases short and J 3 bases short, with 12 bases between. Germline loops: CDR1 SGHRS, CDR2 YFSETQ. CDR3 loop: CASSLVGGLDTGELFF. The CDR3 DNA reads TGCGCCAGCAGCTTGGTAGGGGGGCTGGACACCGGGGAGCTGTTTTTT.

CDR3 protein: CASRPGGSDTEAFF. In nucleotides, the CDR3 is TGTGCCAGCAGGCCGGGGGGGTCGGACACTGAAGCTTTCTTT. V and J are TRBV2 and TRBJ1-1; D possibly corresponds to TRBD1 (5 bases). The CDR3 has 14 amino acids. Deletions cut 6 bases from V and 3 bases from J, with 14 bases between. Germline CDR1 reads SNHLY; CDR2 reads FYNNEI. The whole variable domain, filled in from reference TRBV2 and TRBJ1-1, reads EPEVTQTPSHQVTQMGQEVILRCVPISNHLYFYWYRQILGQKVEFLVSFYNNEISEKSEIFDDQFSVERPDGSNFTLKIRSTKLEDSAMYFCASRPGGSDTEAFFGQGTRLTVV.

The V and J genes are TRBV7-2 and TRBJ2-7; tentative D call: TRBD2 (6 bases). Germline lookup yields CDR1 SGHTA and CDR2 FQGNSA. The CDR3 length is 14 residues. Trimming took off 3 bases at V and 1 base at J, with 10 bases between the two ends. Written as DNA, the CDR3 is TGTGCCAGCAGCTTCGAGGGGACTTCCTACGAGCAGTACTTC. This encodes CASSFEGTSYEQYF.

This chain links TRBV18 with TRBJ1-1; D unresolved. V was clipped by 2 bases and J by 1 base, with 14 bases between them. Per the germline V gene, CDR1 is KGHSH and CDR2 is LQKENI. CDR3 length: 16 residues. The DNA for the CDR3 is TGTGCCAGCTCACCAACCCGCGACACCCCGAACACTGAAGCTTTCTTT. Translating gives CASSPTRDTPNTEAFF.

The chain employs TRBV5-8 and TRBJ2-7; D tentatively fits TRBD1 or TRBD2 (5 bases each). Germline CDR1 and CDR2: SGHTS and YDEGEE. The ends were cut back, 0 bases at V and 5 bases at J, with 12 bases in the middle. The CDR3 length is 14 residues. The CDR3 sequence: CASSLGPGRDEQYF. CDR3 sequence (DNA): TGTGCCAGCAGCTTGGGTCCGGGACGCGACGAGCAGTACTTC.

This clone has a single count. This chain connects TRBV2 to TRBJ1-1; no clear D. This CDR3 comprises 14 residues. Germline CDR1 SNHLY, CDR2 FYNNEI. The V and J ends lost 7 bases and 3 bases respectively, with 15 bases between them. CDR3 coding DNA: TGTGCCAGCACCGGACGGCGCTCCCACACTGAAGCTTTCTTT. This translates into CASTGRRSHTEAFF.

The chain links TRBV29-1 to TRBJ2-1, with 10 nucleotides matching TRBD2. CDR3 size: 14 residues. J was trimmed by 7 bases and V by 2 bases; bases with no gene match: 5. CDR1 is SQVTM and CDR2 is ANQGSEA in the germline V gene. CDR3 sequence: CSVERNSGRNEQFF. CDR3 nucleotide sequence: TGCAGCGTTGAACGGAATAGCGGGAGGAATGAGCAGTTCTTC.

This clone came up once. This chain uses TRBV2 with TRBJ1-2; the match to TRBD1 covers 7 bases. The germline gives CDR1 SNHLY, CDR2 FYNNEI. This CDR3 comprises 13 residues. V was pared by 6 bases and J by 6 bases, with 7 bases of the junction left unmatched. The CDR3 spells CASSSRQGHGYTF. CDR3 nucleotide sequence: TGTGCCAGCAGCAGTAGACAGGGCCATGGCTACACCTTC.

The V call is TRBV7-2, the J call TRBJ2-1, with TRBD1 identical over 7 bases. This CDR3 has 14 residues. Per the germline V gene, CDR1 is SGHTA and CDR2 is FQGNSA. V dropped 5 bases and J dropped 2; count of bases not matched to a gene: 3. The CDR3 nucleotides read TGTGCCAGCAGCCCGGGGACAGCCTACAATGAGCAGTTCTTC. Its protein product is CASSPGTAYNEQFF.

The J gene is TRBJ2-1, the V gene TRBV4-2, with 11 bases matching TRBD2. CDR1 is LGHNA, CDR2 YNFKEQ, per germline. The ends lost 5 bases at V and 3 bases at J; junction bases unmatched: 3. There are 15 residues in the CDR3. CDR3: CASSAGTSGYNEQFF. The CDR3 nucleotides are TGTGCCAGCAGCGCCGGGACTAGCGGCTACAATGAGCAGTTCTTC.

This chain links TRBV27 with TRBJ1-5, with 8 bases lining up with TRBD1. The CDR3 sequence is 19 residues long. V gave up 5 bases and J gave up 2 bases; unmatched junction bases: 17. From germline, CDR1 is MNHEY and CDR2 SMNVEV (reference sequence). The DNA of the CDR3 is TGTGCCAGCAGTCCACGAGGGACAGGTTGGGTTGAGGGCAATCAGCCCCAGCATTTT. This encodes CASSPRGTGWVEGNQPQHF.

This clone was seen more than once but under ten times. CDR3 sequence (DNA): TGTGCCAGCAGTAGATCCCCGGGACCAACCCAAGAGACCCAGTACTTC. The encoded protein is CASSRSPGPTQETQYF. The V gene is TRBV27, the J gene TRBJ2-5; D is perhaps TRBD1 or TRBD2 (5 bases each). The CDR3 loop spans 16 amino acids. V was cut by 5 bases and J by 1 base, with 17 bases left in between. The germline V gene has CDR1 MNHEY and CDR2 SMNVEV (reference sequence).

This chain uses TRBV19 with TRBJ1-6; 9 bases are shared with TRBD1. V was pared by 5 bases and J by 0 bases, with 11 bases of the junction left unmatched. CDR1 is LNHDA and CDR2 is SQIVND in the germline V gene (reference sequence). There are 19 residues in the CDR3. CDR3 DNA: TGTGCCAGTAGTCGCGACAGGGGGGTGAGGAGCTCCTATAATTCACCCCTCCACTTT. Translated, it gives CASSRDRGVRSSYNSPLHF.